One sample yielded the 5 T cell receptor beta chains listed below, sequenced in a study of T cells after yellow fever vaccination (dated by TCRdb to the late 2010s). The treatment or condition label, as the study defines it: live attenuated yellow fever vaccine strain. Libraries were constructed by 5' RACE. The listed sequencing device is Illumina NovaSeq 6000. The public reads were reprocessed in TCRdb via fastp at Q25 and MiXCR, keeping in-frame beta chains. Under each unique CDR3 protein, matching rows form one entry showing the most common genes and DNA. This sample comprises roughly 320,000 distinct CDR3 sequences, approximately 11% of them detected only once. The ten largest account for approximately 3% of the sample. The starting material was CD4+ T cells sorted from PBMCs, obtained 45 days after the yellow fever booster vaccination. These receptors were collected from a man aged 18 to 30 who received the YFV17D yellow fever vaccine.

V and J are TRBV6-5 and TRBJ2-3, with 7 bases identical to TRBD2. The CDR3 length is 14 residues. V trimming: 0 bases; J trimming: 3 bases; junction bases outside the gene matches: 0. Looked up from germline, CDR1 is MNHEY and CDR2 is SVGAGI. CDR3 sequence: CASSYSLATDTQYF. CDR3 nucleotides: TGTGCCAGCAGTTACTCACTAGCGACAGATACGCAGTATTTT.

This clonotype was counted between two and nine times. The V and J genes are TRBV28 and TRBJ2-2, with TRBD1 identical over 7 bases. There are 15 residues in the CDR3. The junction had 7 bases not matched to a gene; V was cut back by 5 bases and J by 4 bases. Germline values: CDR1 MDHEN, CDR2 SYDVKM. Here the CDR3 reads CASSNGDRLTGELFF. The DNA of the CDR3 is TGTGCCAGCAGTAATGGGGACAGACTCACCGGGGAGCTGTTTTTT.

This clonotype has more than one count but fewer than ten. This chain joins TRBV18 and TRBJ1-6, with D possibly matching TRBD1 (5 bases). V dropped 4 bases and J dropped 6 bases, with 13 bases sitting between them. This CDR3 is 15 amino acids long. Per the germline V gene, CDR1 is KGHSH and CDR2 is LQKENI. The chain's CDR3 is CASSLSGPGNSPLHF. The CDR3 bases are TGTGCCAGCTCACTCTCGGGACCGGGTAATTCACCCCTCCACTTT.

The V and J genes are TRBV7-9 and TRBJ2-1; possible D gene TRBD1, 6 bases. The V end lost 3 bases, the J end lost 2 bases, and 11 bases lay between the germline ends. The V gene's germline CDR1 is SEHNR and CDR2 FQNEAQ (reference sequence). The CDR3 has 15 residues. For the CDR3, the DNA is TGTGCCAGCAGCTTGGCCGGGACACCCTACAATGAGCAGTTCTTC. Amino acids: CASSLAGTPYNEQFF.

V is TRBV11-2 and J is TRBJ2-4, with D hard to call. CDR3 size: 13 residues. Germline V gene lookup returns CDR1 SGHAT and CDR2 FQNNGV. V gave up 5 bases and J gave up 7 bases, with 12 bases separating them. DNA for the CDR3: TGTGCCAGCAGCCTACGGCTGGGTAACATTCAGTACTTC. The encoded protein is CASSLRLGNIQYF.